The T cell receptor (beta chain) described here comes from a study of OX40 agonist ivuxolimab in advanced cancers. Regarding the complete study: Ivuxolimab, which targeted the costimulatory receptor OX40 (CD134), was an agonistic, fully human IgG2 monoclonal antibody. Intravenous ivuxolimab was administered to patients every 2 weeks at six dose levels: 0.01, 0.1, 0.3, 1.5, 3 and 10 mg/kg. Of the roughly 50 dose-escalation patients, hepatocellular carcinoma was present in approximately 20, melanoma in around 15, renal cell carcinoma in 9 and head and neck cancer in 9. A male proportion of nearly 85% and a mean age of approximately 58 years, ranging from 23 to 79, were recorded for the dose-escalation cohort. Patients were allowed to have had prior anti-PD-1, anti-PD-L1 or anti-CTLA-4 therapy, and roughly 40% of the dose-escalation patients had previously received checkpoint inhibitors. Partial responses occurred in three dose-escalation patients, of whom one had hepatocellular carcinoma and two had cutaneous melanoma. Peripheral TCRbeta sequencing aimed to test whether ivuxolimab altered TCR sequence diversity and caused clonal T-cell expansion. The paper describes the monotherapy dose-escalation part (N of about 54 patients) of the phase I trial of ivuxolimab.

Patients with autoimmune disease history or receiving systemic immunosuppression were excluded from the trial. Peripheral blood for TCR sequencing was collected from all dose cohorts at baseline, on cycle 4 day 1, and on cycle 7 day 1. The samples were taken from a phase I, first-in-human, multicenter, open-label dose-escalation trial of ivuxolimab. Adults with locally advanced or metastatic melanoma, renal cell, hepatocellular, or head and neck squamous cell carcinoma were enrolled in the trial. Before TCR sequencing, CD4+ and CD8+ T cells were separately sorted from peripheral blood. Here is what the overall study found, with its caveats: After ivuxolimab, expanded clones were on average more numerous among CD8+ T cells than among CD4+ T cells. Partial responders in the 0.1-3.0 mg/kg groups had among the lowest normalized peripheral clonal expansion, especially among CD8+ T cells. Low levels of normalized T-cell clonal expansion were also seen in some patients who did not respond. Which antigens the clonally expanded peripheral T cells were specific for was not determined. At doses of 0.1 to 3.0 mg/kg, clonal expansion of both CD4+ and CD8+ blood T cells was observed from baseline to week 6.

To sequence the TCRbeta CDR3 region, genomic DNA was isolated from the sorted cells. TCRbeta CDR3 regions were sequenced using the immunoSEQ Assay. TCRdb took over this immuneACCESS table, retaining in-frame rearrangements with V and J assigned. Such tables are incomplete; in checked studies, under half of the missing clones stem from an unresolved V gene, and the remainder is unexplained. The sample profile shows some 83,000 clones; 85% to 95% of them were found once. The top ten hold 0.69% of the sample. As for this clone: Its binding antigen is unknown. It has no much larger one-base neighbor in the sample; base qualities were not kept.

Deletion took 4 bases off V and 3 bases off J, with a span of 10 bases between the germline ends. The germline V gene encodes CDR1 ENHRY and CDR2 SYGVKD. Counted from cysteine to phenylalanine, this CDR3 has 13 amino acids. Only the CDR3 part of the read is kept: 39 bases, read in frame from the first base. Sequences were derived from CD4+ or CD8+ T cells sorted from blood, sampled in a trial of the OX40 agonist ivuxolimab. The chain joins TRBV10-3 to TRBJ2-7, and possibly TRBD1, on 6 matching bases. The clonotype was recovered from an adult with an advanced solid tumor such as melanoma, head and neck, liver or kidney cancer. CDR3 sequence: CAISVGTYYEQYF. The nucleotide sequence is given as TGTGCCATCAGTGTCGGGACATACTACGAGCAGTACTTC.